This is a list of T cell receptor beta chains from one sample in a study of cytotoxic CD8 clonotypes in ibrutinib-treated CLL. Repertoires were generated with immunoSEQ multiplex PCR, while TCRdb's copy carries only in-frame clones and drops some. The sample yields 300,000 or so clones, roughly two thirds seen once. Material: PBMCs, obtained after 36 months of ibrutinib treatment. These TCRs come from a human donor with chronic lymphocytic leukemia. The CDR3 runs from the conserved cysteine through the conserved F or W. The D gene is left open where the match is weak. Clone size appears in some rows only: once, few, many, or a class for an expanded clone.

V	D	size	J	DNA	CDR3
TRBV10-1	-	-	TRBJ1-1	TGCGCCCGCGTGGGCGGAGCTTTCTTT	CARVGGAFF
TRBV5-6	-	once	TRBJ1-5	TGTGCCAGCAGCCTGCCGGGGCTCAATCAGCCCCAGCATTTT	CASSLPGLNQPQHF
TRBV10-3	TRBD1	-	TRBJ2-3	TGTGCCATCAAAGTTACAGGGGGAAGCACAGATACGCAGTATTTT	CAIKVTGGSTDTQYF
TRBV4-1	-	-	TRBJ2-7	TGCGCCAGCAGCCAAGTCAACAGGGCCTACGAGCAGTACTTC	CASSQVNRAYEQYF
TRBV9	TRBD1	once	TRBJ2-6	TGTGCCAGCAGCGCTCGGGACAGAGTACACTCTGGGGCCAACGTCCTGACTTTC	CASSARDRVHSGANVLTF
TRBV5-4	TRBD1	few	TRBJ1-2	TGTGCCAGCAGCTTGGACAGGGGTAACTATGGCTACACCTTC	CASSLDRGNYGYTF
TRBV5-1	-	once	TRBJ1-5	TGCGCCAGCAGCATCGATGGGGCAGACGGACAGCATTTT	CASSIDGADGQHF
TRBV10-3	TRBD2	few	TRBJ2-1	TGTGCCATCAGTACCAGCGGGAATCCAGATGAGCAGTTCTTC	CAISTSGNPDEQFF
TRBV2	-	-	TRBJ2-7	TGTGCCAGCACCCCCTACCACGACAGGTTGAGCTCCTACGAGCAGTACTTC	CASTPYHDRLSSYEQYF
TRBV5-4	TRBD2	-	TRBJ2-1	TGTGCCAGCAGCCAAGCGGGGTCGGGGAATGAGCAGTTCTTC	CASSQAGSGNEQFF
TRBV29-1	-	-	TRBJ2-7	TGCAGCGTTGAAGATCTTGGCAGCTCCTACGAGCAGTACTTC	CSVEDLGSSYEQYF
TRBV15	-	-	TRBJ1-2	TGTGCCACCAGCCAGGGAAACTACAGGGCTGCCGGCTACACCTTC	CATSQGNYRAAGYTF
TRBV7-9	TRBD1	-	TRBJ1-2	TGTGCCAGCAGCCCGCCGACAGGGGATTATAACTATGGCTACACCTTC	CASSPPTGDYNYGYTF
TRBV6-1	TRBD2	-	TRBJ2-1	TGTGCCAGCAGTGAAGGACTAGCACTATCAGAGCAGTTCTTC	CASSEGLALSEQFF
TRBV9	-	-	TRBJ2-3	TGTGCCAGCAGCGTATTGGAAGGAGGCACAGATACGCAGTATTTT	CASSVLEGGTDTQYF
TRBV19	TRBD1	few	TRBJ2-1	TGTGCCAGTACTCCCAGGGGGCAGAATGAGCAGTTCTTC	CASTPRGQNEQFF
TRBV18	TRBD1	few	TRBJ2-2	TGTGCCAGCTCACGAGACAGGGGGTCGAACACCGGGGAGCTGTTTTTT	CASSRDRGSNTGELFF
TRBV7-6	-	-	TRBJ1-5	TGTGCCAGCAGCTTAGCGAGAGGACAGTTGAGCGGTCAGCCCCAGCATTTT	CASSLARGQLSGQPQHF